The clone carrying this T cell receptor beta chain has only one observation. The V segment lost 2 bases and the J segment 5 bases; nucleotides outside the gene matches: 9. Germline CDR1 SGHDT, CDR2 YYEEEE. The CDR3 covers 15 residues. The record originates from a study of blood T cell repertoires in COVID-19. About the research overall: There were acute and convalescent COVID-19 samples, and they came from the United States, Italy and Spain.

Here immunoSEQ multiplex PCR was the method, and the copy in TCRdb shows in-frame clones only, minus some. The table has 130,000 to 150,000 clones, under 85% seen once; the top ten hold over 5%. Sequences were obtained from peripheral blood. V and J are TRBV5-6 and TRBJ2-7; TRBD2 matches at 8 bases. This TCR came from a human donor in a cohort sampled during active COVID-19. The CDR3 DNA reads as TGTGCCAGCAGCTTTATGGCTAGCGGGTTCAACGAGCAGTACTTC. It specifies CASSFMASGFNEQYF.